This T cell receptor beta chain is from a study of T cell changes during pregnancy in multiple sclerosis. Measured with immunoSEQ multiplex PCR; TCRdb has only the in-frame clones, and not every one. The table shows just over 40,000 clones, with nearly 90% occurring only once. CDR3 length equals 14 residues. V was clipped by 6 bases and J by 2 bases, with 13 bases between them. Germline values: CDR1 MRHNA, CDR2 SNTAGT. The specimen comprised CD4+ T cells from peripheral blood mononuclear cells, sampled in the first trimester of pregnancy. The source of this sequence is a female donor with multiple sclerosis, enrolled in a pregnancy study. V is TRBV6-4 and J is TRBJ1-2, with D possibly TRBD1 on 6 matching bases. In nucleotides, the CDR3 is TGTGCCAGCAGCCCGGACAGAGACAACTATGGCTACACCTTC. Its protein product is CASSPDRDNYGYTF.